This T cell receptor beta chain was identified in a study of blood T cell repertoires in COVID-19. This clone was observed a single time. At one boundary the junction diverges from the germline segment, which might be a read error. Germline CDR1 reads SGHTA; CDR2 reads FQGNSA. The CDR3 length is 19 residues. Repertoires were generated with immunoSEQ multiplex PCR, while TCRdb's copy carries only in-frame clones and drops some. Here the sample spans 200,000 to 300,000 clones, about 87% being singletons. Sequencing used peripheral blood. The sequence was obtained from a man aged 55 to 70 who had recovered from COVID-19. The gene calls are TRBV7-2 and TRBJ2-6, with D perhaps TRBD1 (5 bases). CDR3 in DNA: TGTGCCAGTACCCTTATGGGCCCGCCCACCGCCTCTGGGGCCAACGTCCCGACTTTC. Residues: CASTLMGPPTASGANVPTF.